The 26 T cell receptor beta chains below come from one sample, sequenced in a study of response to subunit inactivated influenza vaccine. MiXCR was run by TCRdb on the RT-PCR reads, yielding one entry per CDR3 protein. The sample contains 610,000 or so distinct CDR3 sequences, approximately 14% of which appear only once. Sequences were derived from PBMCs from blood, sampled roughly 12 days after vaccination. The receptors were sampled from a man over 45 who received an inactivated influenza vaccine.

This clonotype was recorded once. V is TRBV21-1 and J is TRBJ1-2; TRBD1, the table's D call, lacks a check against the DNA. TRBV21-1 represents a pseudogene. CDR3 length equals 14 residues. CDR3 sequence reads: CASSKAGQGRGYTF. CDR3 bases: TGTGCCAGCAGCAAAGCAGGTCAGGGAAGAGGCTACACCTTC.

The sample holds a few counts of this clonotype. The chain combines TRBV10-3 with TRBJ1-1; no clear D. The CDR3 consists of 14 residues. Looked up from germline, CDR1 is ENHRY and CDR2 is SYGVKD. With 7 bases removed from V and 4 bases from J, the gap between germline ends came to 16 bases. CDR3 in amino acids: CAINELPPTTEAFF. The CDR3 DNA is TGTGCCATCAACGAACTGCCTCCCACCACTGAAGCTTTCTTT.

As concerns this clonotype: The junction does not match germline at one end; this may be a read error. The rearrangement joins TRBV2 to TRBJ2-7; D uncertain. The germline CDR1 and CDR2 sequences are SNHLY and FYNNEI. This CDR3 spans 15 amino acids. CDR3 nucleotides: TGTGCAAGCAGTGGCAGGCTATTGAGCTCCTACGAGCAGTACTTC. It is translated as CASSGRLLSSYEQYF.

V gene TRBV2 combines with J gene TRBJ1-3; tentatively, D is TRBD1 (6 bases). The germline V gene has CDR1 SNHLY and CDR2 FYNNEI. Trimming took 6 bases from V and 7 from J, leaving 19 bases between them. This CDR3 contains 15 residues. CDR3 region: CASRMTGAPSNTIYF. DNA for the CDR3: TGTGCCAGCAGGATGACAGGCGCCCCATCGAACACCATATATTTT.

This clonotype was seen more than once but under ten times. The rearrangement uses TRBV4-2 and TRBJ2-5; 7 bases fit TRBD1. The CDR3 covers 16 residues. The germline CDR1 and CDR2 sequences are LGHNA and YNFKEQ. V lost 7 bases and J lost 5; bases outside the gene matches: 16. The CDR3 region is CASTQGVANWGETQYF. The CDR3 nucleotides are TGTGCCAGCACCCAGGGGGTAGCGAATTGGGGGGAGACCCAGTACTTC.

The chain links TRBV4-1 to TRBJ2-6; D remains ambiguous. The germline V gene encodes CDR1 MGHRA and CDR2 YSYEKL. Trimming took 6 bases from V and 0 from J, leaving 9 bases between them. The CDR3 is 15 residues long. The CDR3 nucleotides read TGCGCCAGCAGGCCCACGTTCTCTGGGGCCAACGTCCTGACTTTC. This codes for CASRPTFSGANVLTF.

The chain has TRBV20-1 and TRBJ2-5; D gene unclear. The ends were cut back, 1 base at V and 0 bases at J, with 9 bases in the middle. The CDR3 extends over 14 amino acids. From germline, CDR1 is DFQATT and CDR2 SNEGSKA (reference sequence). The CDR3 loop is CSARAVGNQETQYF. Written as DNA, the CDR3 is TGCAGTGCTAGAGCAGTGGGGAACCAAGAGACCCAGTACTTC.

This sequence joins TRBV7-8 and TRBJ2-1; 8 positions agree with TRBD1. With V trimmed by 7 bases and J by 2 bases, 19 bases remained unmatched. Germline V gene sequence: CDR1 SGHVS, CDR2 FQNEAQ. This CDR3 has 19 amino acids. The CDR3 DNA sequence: TGTGCCAGCACCCCGGCACAGGGGGGTGGGGGCCGACCCTACAATGAGCAGTTCTTC. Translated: CASTPAQGGGGRPYNEQFF. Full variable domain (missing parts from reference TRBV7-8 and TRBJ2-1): GAGVSQSPRYKVAKRGQDVALRCDPISGHVSLFWYQQALGQGPEFLTYFQNEAQLDKSGLPSDRFFAERPEGSVSTLKIQRTQQEDSAVYLCASTPAQGGGGRPYNEQFFGPGTRLTVL.

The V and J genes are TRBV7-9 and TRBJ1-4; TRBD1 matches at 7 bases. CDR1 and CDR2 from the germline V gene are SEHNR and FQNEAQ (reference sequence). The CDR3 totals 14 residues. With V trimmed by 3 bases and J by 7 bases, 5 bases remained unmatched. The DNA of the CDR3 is TGTGCCAGCAGCTTGGACAGGAACTCTGAAAAACTGTTTTTT. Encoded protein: CASSLDRNSEKLFF.

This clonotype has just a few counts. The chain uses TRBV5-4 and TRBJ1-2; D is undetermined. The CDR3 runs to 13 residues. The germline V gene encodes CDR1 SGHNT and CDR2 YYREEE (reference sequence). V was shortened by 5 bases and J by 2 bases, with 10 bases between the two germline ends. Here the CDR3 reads CASSSRANYGYTF. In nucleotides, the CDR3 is TGTGCCAGCAGTTCAAGGGCGAACTATGGCTACACCTTC. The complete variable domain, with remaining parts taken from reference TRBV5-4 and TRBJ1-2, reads ETGVTQSPTHLIKTRGQQVTLRCSSQSGHNTVSWYQQALGQGPQFIFQYYREEENGRGNFPPRFSGLQFPNYSSELNVNALELDDSALYLCASSSRANYGYTFGSGTRLTVV.

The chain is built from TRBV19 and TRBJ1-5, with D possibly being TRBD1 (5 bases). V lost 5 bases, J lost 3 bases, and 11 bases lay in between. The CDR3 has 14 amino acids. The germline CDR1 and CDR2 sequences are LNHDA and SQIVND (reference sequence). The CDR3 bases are TGTGCCAGTAGTGTGGGACGGCCCAATCAGCCCCAGCATTTT. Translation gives CASSVGRPNQPQHF.

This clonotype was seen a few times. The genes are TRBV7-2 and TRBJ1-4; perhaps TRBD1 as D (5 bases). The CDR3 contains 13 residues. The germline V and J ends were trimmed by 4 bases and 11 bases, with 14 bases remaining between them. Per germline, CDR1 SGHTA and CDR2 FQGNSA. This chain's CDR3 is CASSSRAGPKLFF. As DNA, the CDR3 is TGTGCCAGCAGCTCAAGGGCGGGGCCGAAACTGTTTTTT. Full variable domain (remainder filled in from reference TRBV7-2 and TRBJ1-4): GAGVSQSPSNKVTEKGKDVELRCDPISGHTALYWYRQSLGQGLEFLIYFQGNSAPDKSGLPSDRFSAERTGGSVSTLTIQRTQQEDSAVYLCASSSRAGPKLFFGSGTQLSVL.

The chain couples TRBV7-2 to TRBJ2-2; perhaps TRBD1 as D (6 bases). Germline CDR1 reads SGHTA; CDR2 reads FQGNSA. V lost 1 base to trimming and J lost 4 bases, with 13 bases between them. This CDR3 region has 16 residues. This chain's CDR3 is CASSLGDTGFTGELFF. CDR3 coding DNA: TGTGCCAGCAGCTTAGGGGACACAGGGTTCACCGGGGAGCTGTTTTTT.

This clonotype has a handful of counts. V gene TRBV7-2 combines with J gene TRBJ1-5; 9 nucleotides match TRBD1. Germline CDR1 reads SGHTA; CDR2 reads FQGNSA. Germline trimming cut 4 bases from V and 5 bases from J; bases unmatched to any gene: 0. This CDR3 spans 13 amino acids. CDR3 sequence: CASSWTGDQPQHF. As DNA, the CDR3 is TGTGCCAGCAGCTGGACAGGGGATCAGCCCCAGCATTTT.

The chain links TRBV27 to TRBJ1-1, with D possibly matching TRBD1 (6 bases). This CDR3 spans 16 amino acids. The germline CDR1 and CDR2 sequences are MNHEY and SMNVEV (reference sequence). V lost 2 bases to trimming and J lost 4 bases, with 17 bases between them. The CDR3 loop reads CASSLLLTGKGTEAFF. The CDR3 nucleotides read TGTGCCAGCAGTTTACTCCTAACAGGGAAGGGCACTGAAGCTTTCTTT.

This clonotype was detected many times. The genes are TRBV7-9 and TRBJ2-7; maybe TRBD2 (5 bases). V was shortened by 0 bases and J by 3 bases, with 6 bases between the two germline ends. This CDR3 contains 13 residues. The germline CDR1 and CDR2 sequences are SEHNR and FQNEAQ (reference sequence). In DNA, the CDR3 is TGTGCCAGCAGCTTAGCCGGGATCTACGAGCAGTACTTC. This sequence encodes CASSLAGIYEQYF.

For the CDR3, the DNA is TGTGCCAGCGGACGGGGGTGGGAGCTGTTTTTT. Amino acids: CASGRGWELFF. The V and J genes are TRBV7-9 and TRBJ2-2, with D maybe TRBD2 (6 bases). This CDR3 comprises 11 residues. Germline V CDR1 and CDR2: SEHNR, FQNEAQ (reference sequence). V lost 8 bases and J lost 9, with 10 bases in between.

For the CDR3, the DNA is TGTGCCAGCGGGTTCTCGACTGTACAAGAGACCCAGTACTTC. As protein: CASGFSTVQETQYF. V usage is TRBV12-3 or TRBV12-4 and J usage is TRBJ2-5; the D is unclear. V was shortened by 8 bases and J by 2 bases, with 15 bases between the two germline ends. The CDR3 consists of 14 residues.

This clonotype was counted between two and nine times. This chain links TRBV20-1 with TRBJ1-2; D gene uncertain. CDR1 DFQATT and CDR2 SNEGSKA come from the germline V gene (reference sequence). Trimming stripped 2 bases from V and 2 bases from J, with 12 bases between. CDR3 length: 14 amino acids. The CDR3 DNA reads TGCAGTGCTAGATTACCTGGACGGAACTATGGCTACACCTTC. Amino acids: CSARLPGRNYGYTF.

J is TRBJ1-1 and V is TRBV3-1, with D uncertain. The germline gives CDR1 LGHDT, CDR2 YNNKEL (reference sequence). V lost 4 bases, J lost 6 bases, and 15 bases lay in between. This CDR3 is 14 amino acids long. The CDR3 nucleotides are TGTGCCAGCAGCCTGTCGGCCAGGTCGGCTGAAGCTTTCTTT. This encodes CASSLSARSAEAFF.

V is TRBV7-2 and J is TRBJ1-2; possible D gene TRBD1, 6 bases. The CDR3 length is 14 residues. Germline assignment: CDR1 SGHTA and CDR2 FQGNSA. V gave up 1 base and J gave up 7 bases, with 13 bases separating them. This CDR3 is CASSLDSAGVGYTF. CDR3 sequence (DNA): TGTGCCAGCAGCTTAGATTCGGCAGGGGTTGGCTACACCTTC.

For the CDR3, the DNA is TGCAGTGCTACTACGAGGGGTGGAAAGGCACCGTACTTC. Translating gives CSATTRGGKAPYF. The chain is built from TRBV20-1 and TRBJ2-5; D is possibly TRBD1 or TRBD2 (5 bases each). The germline CDR1 and CDR2 sequences are DFQATT and SNEGSKA (reference sequence). This CDR3 is 13 amino acids long. V shed 4 bases and J shed 13 bases, with 22 bases lying between them.

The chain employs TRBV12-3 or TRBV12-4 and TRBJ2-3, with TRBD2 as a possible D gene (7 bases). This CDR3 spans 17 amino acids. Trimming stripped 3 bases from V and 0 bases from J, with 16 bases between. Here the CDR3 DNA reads TGTGCCAGCAGTTTCGGCGGGGGCCTGACTAGCACAGATACGCAGTATTTT. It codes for CASSFGGGLTSTDTQYF.

CDR3 nucleotide sequence: TGTGCCAGCAGCTTGGGACTAGCGTGCGAGACCCAGTACTTC. Its protein product is CASSLGLACETQYF. The J gene is TRBJ2-5, the V gene TRBV7-2; 10 bases match TRBD2. V dropped 3 bases and J dropped 5; count of bases not matched to a gene: 3. In germline, CDR1 is SGHTA, CDR2 FQGNSA. The CDR3 totals 14 residues.

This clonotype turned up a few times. The CDR3 reads CASSLAGRGVYNEQFF. CDR3 DNA: TGTGCCAGCAGCTTAGCCGGGCGGGGGGTCTACAATGAGCAGTTCTTC. V gene TRBV11-2 combines with J gene TRBJ2-1; 8 bases line up with TRBD2. CDR3 length equals 16 residues. CDR1 SGHAT and CDR2 FQNNGV come from the germline V gene. Trimming cost V 1 base and J 3 bases; bases outside gene matches: 5.

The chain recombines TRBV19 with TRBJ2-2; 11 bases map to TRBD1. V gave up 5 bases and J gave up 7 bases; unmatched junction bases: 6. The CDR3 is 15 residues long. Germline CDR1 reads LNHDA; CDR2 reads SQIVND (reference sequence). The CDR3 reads CASSPGQGAVGELFF. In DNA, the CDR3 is TGTGCCAGTAGTCCTGGACAGGGGGCGGTCGGGGAGCTGTTTTTT.